Listed here are 32 T cell receptor beta chains from one sample, sequenced in a study of T-cell reconstitution after alpha-beta-depleted transplantation in children. It was with unique molecular identifiers that the TCRbeta library was prepared. TCRdb independently ran MiXCR on the PCR reads; one entry per CDR3 protein. The sample lists hundreds of thousands of distinct CDR3 sequences; roughly 14% were seen once. Source: PBMCs, taken before TCRalphabeta/CD19-depleted stem cell transplant. The receptors stem from a girl aged 2-15 years with congenital amegakaryocytic thrombocytopenia, due to receive a stem cell transplant.

This clonotype was found many times. The J gene is TRBJ2-3, the V gene TRBV5-1; 9 nucleotides line up with TRBD1. This CDR3 has 16 amino acids. The germline CDR1 and CDR2 sequences are SGHRS and YFSETQ. V lost 2 bases and J lost 2; bases outside the gene matches: 6. CDR3 sequence reads: CASSFTGGRTTDTQYF. CDR3 sequence (DNA): TGCGCCAGCAGCTTCACAGGGGGCCGAACCACAGATACGCAGTATTTT. The full variable domain, its missing parts supplied by reference TRBV5-1 and TRBJ2-3, is KAGVTQTPRYLIKTRGQQVTLSCSPISGHRSVSWYQQTPGQGLQFLFEYFSETQRNKGNFPGRFSGRQFSNSRSEMNVSTLELGDSALYLCASSFTGGRTTDTQYFGPGTRLTVL.

This clonotype was detected many times. The rearrangement links TRBV20-1 to TRBJ2-3; TRBD2 aligns across 12 bases. V shed 6 bases, J shed 2 bases, and the junction held 9 bases outside the gene matches. Germline V gene data show CDR1 as DFQATT and CDR2 as SNEGSKA (reference sequence). The CDR3 loop spans 16 amino acids. This CDR3 reads CSATDGLAGLTDTQYF. Written as DNA, the CDR3 is TGCAGTGCCACCGACGGACTAGCGGGGCTCACAGATACGCAGTATTTT.

This clonotype was found a few times. V usage is TRBV6-1 and J usage is TRBJ2-3; TRBD2 matches at 9 bases. The V and J ends lost 6 bases and 2 bases, in that order; junction bases with no gene match: 3. This CDR3 is built from 14 residues. Germline values: CDR1 MNHNS, CDR2 SASEGT. The CDR3 loop is CASSPSGTTDTQYF. The CDR3 DNA reads TGTGCCAGCAGCCCTAGCGGGACCACAGATACGCAGTATTTT.

In this sample, this clonotype turned up many times. This chain joins TRBV5-1 and TRBJ2-2, with a possible D match to TRBD2 (6 bases). Germline V CDR1 and CDR2: SGHRS, YFSETQ. The V end lost 4 bases, the J end lost 2 bases, and 9 bases lay between the germline ends. The CDR3 runs 14 residues. The CDR3 sequence is CASSRDSNTGELFF. CDR3 nucleotides: TGCGCCAGCAGCCGGGACTCCAACACCGGGGAGCTGTTTTTT.

This clonotype was seen many times. This chain uses TRBV20-1 with TRBJ1-5; tentatively, D is TRBD1 (6 bases). With 5 bases removed from V and 2 bases from J, the gap between germline ends came to 10 bases. This CDR3 is built from 13 residues. CDR1 is DFQATT and CDR2 is SNEGSKA in the germline V gene (reference sequence). The CDR3 region is CSAPEGGNQPQHF. CDR3 DNA sequence: TGCAGTGCTCCGGAGGGGGGCAATCAGCCCCAGCATTTT.

The chain combines TRBV2 with TRBJ2-7; the D gene could be TRBD1 or TRBD2 (5 bases each). V lost 8 bases to trimming and J lost 2 bases, with 13 bases between them. In germline, CDR1 is SNHLY, CDR2 FYNNEI. The CDR3 covers 13 residues. CDR3 nucleotides: TGTGCCAGCGTCAACCGGGGACCCTACGAGCAGTACTTC. Translating gives CASVNRGPYEQYF.

The chain employs TRBV3-1 and TRBJ1-4, with D tentatively TRBD1 (5 bases). V was pared by 0 bases and J by 8 bases, with 25 bases between. The length of the CDR3 is 19 residues. CDR1 LGHDT and CDR2 YNNKEL come from the germline V gene (reference sequence). This CDR3 is CASSQELERGRQMEEKLFF. For the CDR3, the DNA is TGTGCCAGCAGCCAAGAGCTGGAACGTGGGAGACAGATGGAAGAAAAACTGTTTTTT.

This clonotype was detected many times. The genes are TRBV10-3 and TRBJ2-4, with 10 bases matching TRBD2. The ends lost 0 bases at V and 1 base at J; junction bases unmatched: 12. CDR1 and CDR2 from the germline V gene are ENHRY and SYGVKD. The CDR3 spans 20 residues. The CDR3 reads CAISESRLAGVTVAKNIQYF. Here the CDR3 DNA reads TGTGCCATCAGTGAGTCGAGGCTAGCGGGAGTTACCGTGGCCAAAAACATTCAGTACTTC.

This clonotype appeared many times. The genes are TRBV7-9 and TRBJ1-1; D is ambiguous. CDR1 and CDR2 (germline): SEHNR, FQNEAQ (reference sequence). This CDR3 comprises 14 residues. Trimming took 5 bases from V and 9 from J, leaving 19 bases between them. In nucleotides, the CDR3 is TGTGCCAGCAGCCAGGCCGACGTTCCTAGCAAAGCTTTCTTT. As protein: CASSQADVPSKAFF.

This clonotype has a count of ten or more. This sequence joins TRBV12-3 or TRBV12-4 and TRBJ2-5; a weak D match, TRBD1 (5 bases). Deletions cut 5 bases from V and 0 bases from J, with 7 bases between. This CDR3 contains 13 residues. CDR3 nucleotide sequence: TGTGCCAGCAGTGACAGTCACCAAGAGACCCAGTACTTC. It specifies CASSDSHQETQYF.

This clonotype has just a few counts. The V and J genes are TRBV20-1 and TRBJ1-6; D gene unclear. The CDR3 is 16 residues long. Germline V gives CDR1 DFQATT, CDR2 SNEGSKA (reference sequence). The V end lost 5 bases, the J end lost 2 bases, and 16 bases lay between the germline ends. The CDR3, as DNA: TGCAGTGCTCGAGGAAAGTTTCCGACCTATAATTCACCCCTCCACTTT. Translated, it gives CSARGKFPTYNSPLHF.

The chain has TRBV3-1 and TRBJ2-3, with D tentatively TRBD1 (7 bases). V was shortened by 1 base and J by 2 bases, with 13 bases between the two germline ends. This CDR3 has 16 amino acids. CDR1 is LGHDT and CDR2 is YNNKEL in the germline V gene (reference sequence). The CDR3, as DNA: TGTGCCAGCAGCCAAGTTGGAGGGGGCGCCACAGATACGCAGTATTTT. This sequence encodes CASSQVGGGATDTQYF.

This rearrangement joins TRBV5-1 to TRBJ2-5, with a tentative D call TRBD2 (5 bases). The CDR3 spans 14 residues. Germline-derived CDR1 and CDR2 are SGHRS and YFSETQ. The V end lost 4 bases, the J end lost 4 bases, and 14 bases lay between the germline ends. CDR3 sequence (DNA): TGCGCCAGCAGCGCTGCTAGCCTCGGAGAGACCCAGTACTTC. This sequence encodes CASSAASLGETQYF.

The table lists this clonotype with many counts. CDR3 loop: CASSLVGPSPDTQYF. The CDR3 DNA reads as TGCGCCAGCAGCTTGGTCGGGCCGTCCCCAGATACGCAGTATTTT. The V and J genes are TRBV5-1 and TRBJ2-3; the D is unclear. The CDR3 loop spans 15 amino acids. The germline V gene has CDR1 SGHRS and CDR2 YFSETQ. V was pared by 0 bases and J by 4 bases, with 12 bases between.

The V gene is TRBV7-9, the J gene TRBJ2-5, with D maybe TRBD2 (5 bases). This CDR3 has 15 residues. Germline V gene sequence: CDR1 SEHNR, CDR2 FQNEAQ (reference sequence). The V and J ends lost 1 base and 5 bases respectively, with 14 bases between them. The CDR3 DNA follows: TGTGCCAGCAGCTTAGTGGTCAACGGCGGGGAGACCCAGTACTTC. Encoded protein: CASSLVVNGGETQYF.

The chain uses TRBV7-8 and TRBJ2-2; the D is unclear. Trimming left V 5 bases short and J 3 bases short, with 10 bases between. The CDR3 spans 14 residues. Germline assignment: CDR1 SGHVS and CDR2 FQNEAQ. CDR3 protein: CASSPPSHTGELFF. The CDR3 DNA is TGTGCCAGCAGCCCGCCTTCTCACACCGGGGAGCTGTTTTTT. Combining the CDR3 with reference TRBV7-8 and TRBJ2-2 gives the whole variable domain GAGVSQSPRYKVAKRGQDVALRCDPISGHVSLFWYQQALGQGPEFLTYFQNEAQLDKSGLPSDRFFAERPEGSVSTLKIQRTQQEDSAVYLCASSPPSHTGELFFGEGSRLTVL.

A few counts support this clonotype. The chain is built from TRBV6-1 and TRBJ2-5; D is possibly TRBD1 or TRBD2 (6 bases each). Trimming stripped 4 bases from V and 7 bases from J, with 22 bases between. Germline CDR1 is MNHNS and CDR2 is SASEGT. The CDR3 has 16 residues. In DNA, the CDR3 is TGTGCCAGCAGTGTAATCCGGGACTCCCGAGGGGGGACCCAGTACTTC. Translated: CASSVIRDSRGGTQYF.

This clonotype was counted at least ten times. This chain uses TRBV20-1 with TRBJ2-2, with TRBD1 matching over 9 bases. CDR1 DFQATT and CDR2 SNEGSKA come from the germline V gene (reference sequence). This CDR3 spans 14 amino acids. V trimming: 5 bases; J trimming: 5 bases; junction bases outside the gene matches: 6. For the CDR3, the DNA is TGCAGTGCTGGTAGACAGGGGGGGACCGGGGAGCTGTTTTTT. This translates into CSAGRQGGTGELFF.

There are a few counts of this clonotype. The chain links TRBV27 to TRBJ2-3; weak D call: TRBD2 (5 bases). V lost 4 bases to trimming and J lost 7 bases, with 18 bases between them. The germline V gene has CDR1 MNHEY and CDR2 SMNVEV (reference sequence). This CDR3 is built from 15 residues. CDR3 amino acids: CASSSTSPPTHTQYF. In nucleotides, the CDR3 is TGTGCCAGCAGTTCTACTAGTCCCCCCACCCATACGCAGTATTTT.

In this sample, this clonotype turned up many times. V usage is TRBV20-1 and J usage is TRBJ2-1; the match to TRBD2 covers 10 bases. CDR3 length: 14 residues. Looked up from germline, CDR1 is DFQATT and CDR2 is SNEGSKA (reference sequence). Trimming removed 4 bases from V and 6 bases from J; junction bases left unmatched: 6. CDR3 in amino acids: CSANPLAGTNEQFF. The DNA of the CDR3 is TGCAGTGCTAATCCACTAGCGGGAACCAATGAGCAGTTCTTC.

The chain uses TRBV20-1 and TRBJ2-1; a possible D gene is TRBD1 (5 bases). Trimming took off 1 base at V and 5 bases at J, with 24 bases between the two ends. Germline V gene sequence: CDR1 DFQATT, CDR2 SNEGSKA (reference sequence). This CDR3 has 18 residues. The DNA for the CDR3 is TGCAGTGCTAGAGGAAGGGGTTTTTTTTTGCTAAGAAACAATGAGCAGTTCTTC. Its translation is CSARGRGFFLLRNNEQFF.

In this sample, this clonotype turned up many times. This chain uses TRBV12-3 or TRBV12-4 with TRBJ1-2; the D is unclear. The CDR3 is 11 amino acids. Deletions cut 8 bases from V and 2 bases from J, with 6 bases between. DNA for the CDR3: TGTGCCAGCTCGGAAAACTATGGCTACACCTTC. It translates to CASSENYGYTF.

There are many counts of this clonotype. This chain uses TRBV20-1 with TRBJ2-1, with unresolved D. Trimming stripped 0 bases from V and 7 bases from J, with 28 bases between. The CDR3 contains 19 residues. The germline V gene has CDR1 DFQATT and CDR2 SNEGSKA (reference sequence). The CDR3 sequence is CSARDLFITDEQSVNEQFF. The DNA of the CDR3 is TGCAGTGCTAGAGATCTCTTTATAACGGACGAGCAAAGTGTTAATGAGCAGTTCTTC.

CDR3 nucleotides: TGTGCCAGCAGTTTTGAGGCGGGAGGGCCTCCTCCCTACGAGCAGTACTTC. This encodes CASSFEAGGPPPYEQYF. V and J are TRBV12-3 or TRBV12-4 and TRBJ2-7, with 9 bases aligning to TRBD2. The CDR3 is 17 residues long. With 3 bases clipped from V and 2 bases from J, the junction kept 11 bases outside the gene matches.

This clonotype appeared many times. The chain couples TRBV20-1 to TRBJ2-1, with D possibly being TRBD2 (6 bases). There are 16 residues in the CDR3. In germline, CDR1 is DFQATT, CDR2 SNEGSKA (reference sequence). Trimming removed 3 bases from V and 0 bases from J, with 15 bases in between. The CDR3 coding sequence is TGCAGTGCTAGGGCTAACGAGGGAGGCTCCTACAATGAGCAGTTCTTC. It yields the protein CSARANEGGSYNEQFF.

The chain has TRBV7-9 and TRBJ2-7, with D perhaps TRBD1 (5 bases). This CDR3 has 13 residues. Trimming removed 2 bases at V and 4 bases at J, with 9 bases between. The germline V gene has CDR1 SEHNR and CDR2 FQNEAQ (reference sequence). Here the CDR3 DNA reads TGTGCCAGCAGCTTACAGGCAGGGTACGAGCAGTACTTC. It yields the protein CASSLQAGYEQYF.

This clonotype was detected only a few times. The chain joins TRBV29-1 to TRBJ2-2; D unresolved. In germline, CDR1 is SQVTM, CDR2 ANQGSEA. V shed 5 bases and J shed 6 bases, with 13 bases lying between them. The CDR3 is 13 amino acids. The CDR3, as DNA: TGCAGCGTTCGCTTCCTGTCCGCCGGGGAGCTGTTTTTT. Translating gives CSVRFLSAGELFF.

This clonotype was observed at least ten times. The genes are TRBV20-1 and TRBJ1-1; D remains ambiguous. Germline-derived CDR1 and CDR2 are DFQATT and SNEGSKA (reference sequence). The CDR3 extends over 12 amino acids. The CDR3 region has the DNA TGCAGCCTCAGACGACAAAACACTGAAGCTTTCTTT. Protein product: CSLRRQNTEAFF.

This clonotype came up many times. V gene TRBV6-4 combines with J gene TRBJ2-1, with 9 bases matching TRBD2. After removal of 4 bases from V and 12 bases from J, the junction contained 10 bases not matched to a gene. This CDR3 has 14 amino acids. Germline CDR1 MRHNA, CDR2 SNTAGT. DNA of the CDR3: TGTGCCAGCAGTGTTGTTAGCGGGAGAGGCGGGCAGTTCTTC. Translated, it gives CASSVVSGRGGQFF.

The chain joins TRBV20-1 to TRBJ1-2; D gene ambiguous. Germline values: CDR1 DFQATT, CDR2 SNEGSKA (reference sequence). Trimming removed 0 bases at V and 4 bases at J, with 9 bases between. The CDR3 consists of 13 residues. CDR3 residues: CSAREPIAYGYTF. In DNA form, the CDR3 reads TGCAGTGCTAGAGAGCCCATTGCCTATGGCTACACCTTC.

There are many counts of this clonotype. CDR3 sequence: CSVGELSYETQYF. In nucleotides, the CDR3 is TGCAGCGTTGGAGAATTGTCGTACGAGACCCAGTACTTC. V and J are TRBV29-1 and TRBJ2-5; D is uncertain. This CDR3 has 13 residues. Trimming shortened V by 4 bases and J by 5 bases, and 14 bases separated the two germline ends. CDR1 is SQVTM and CDR2 is ANQGSEA in the germline V gene.

The chain links TRBV5-5 to TRBJ2-1; 13 nucleotides line up with TRBD2. The trim removed 5 bases at V and 8 bases at J, leaving 10 bases unmatched. Germline-derived CDR1 and CDR2 are SGHKS and YYEKEE (reference sequence). The CDR3 length is 16 residues. This CDR3 is CASRPRTSGRGDEQFF. In nucleotides, the CDR3 is TGTGCCAGCAGACCTAGGACTAGCGGGAGAGGGGATGAGCAGTTCTTC.